What follows is one T cell receptor (beta chain) and its context. The trim removed 6 bases at V and 9 bases at J, leaving 8 bases unmatched. Germline CDR1 reads SQVTM; CDR2 reads ANQGSEA. This CDR3 has 14 amino acids. Per the study methods: The authors estimated nucleated cell counts from reference gene primer amplification. Profiled with immunoSEQ multiplex PCR; TCRdb holds only in-frame clones, not every one. Clone size and V and J calls were adopted from that table, with D and trimming inferred from the DNA. Of 75,000 to 90,000 clones in the sample, 70% to 90% were seen once. The data are from a study of blood T cell repertoires in COVID-19. Across the study: Whether acute or convalescent, the COVID-19 samples came from the United States, Italy and Spain. T cells, B-cell-depleted T cells, or PBMCs supplied cDNA or gDNA.

The clonotype was recovered from a human donor in a cohort sampled during active COVID-19. This chain links TRBV29-1 with TRBJ2-1; 13 nucleotides match TRBD2. The sample taken for sequencing was peripheral blood. DNA for the CDR3: TGCAGCGTACTTACTAGCGGGAGGGCCACTGAGCAGTTCTTC. It codes for CSVLTSGRATEQFF.